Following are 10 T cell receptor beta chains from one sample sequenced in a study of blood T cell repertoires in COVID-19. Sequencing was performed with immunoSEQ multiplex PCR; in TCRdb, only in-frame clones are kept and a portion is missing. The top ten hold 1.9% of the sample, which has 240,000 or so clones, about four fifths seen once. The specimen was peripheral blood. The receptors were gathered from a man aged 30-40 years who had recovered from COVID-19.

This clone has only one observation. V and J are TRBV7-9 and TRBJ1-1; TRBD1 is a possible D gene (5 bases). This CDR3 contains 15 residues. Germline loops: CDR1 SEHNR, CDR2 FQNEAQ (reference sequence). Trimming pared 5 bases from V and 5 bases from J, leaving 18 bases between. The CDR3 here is CASSLREIGRTEAFF. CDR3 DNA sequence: TGTGCCAGCAGCCTCAGGGAAATTGGACGAACTGAAGCTTTCTTT.

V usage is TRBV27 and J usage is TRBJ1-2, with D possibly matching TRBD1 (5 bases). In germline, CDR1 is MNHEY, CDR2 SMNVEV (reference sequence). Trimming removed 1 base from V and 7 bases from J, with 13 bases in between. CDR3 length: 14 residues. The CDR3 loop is CASSLFAGWSGYTF. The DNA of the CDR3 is TGTGCCAGCAGTTTATTTGCAGGGTGGAGTGGCTACACCTTC.

The CDR3 sequence: CASSASGISYNSPLHF. CDR3 sequence (DNA): TGTGCCAGCAGCGCTTCCGGGATCTCCTATAATTCACCCCTCCACTTT. V gene TRBV9 combines with J gene TRBJ1-6; D call uncertain. The CDR3 runs to 16 residues. V was cut by 3 bases and J by 0 bases, with 10 bases left in between. Germline V gene data show CDR1 as SGDLS and CDR2 as YYNGEE. The variable domain in full, completed from reference TRBV9 and TRBJ1-6, reads DSGVTQTPKHLITATGQRVTLRCSPRSGDLSVYWYQQSLDQGLQFLIQYYNGEERAKGNILERFSAQQFPDLHSELNLSSLELGDSALYFCASSASGISYNSPLHFGNGTRLTVT.

CDR3 DNA sequence: TGTGCCAGCAGTGATCAGGGGATTCATGAAAAACTGTTTTTT. Residues: CASSDQGIHEKLFF. The chain recombines TRBV6-1 with TRBJ1-4; TRBD1 is a possible D gene (6 bases). The length of the CDR3 is 14 residues. Germline V gives CDR1 MNHNS, CDR2 SASEGT. V was trimmed by 3 bases and J by 6 bases, leaving 11 bases between them.

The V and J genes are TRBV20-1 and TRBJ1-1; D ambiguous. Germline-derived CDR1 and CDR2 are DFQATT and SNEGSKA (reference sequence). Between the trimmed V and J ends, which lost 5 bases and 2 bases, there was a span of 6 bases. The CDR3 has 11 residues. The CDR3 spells CSAFHNTEAFF. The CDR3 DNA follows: TGCAGTGCTTTCCATAACACTGAAGCTTTCTTT.

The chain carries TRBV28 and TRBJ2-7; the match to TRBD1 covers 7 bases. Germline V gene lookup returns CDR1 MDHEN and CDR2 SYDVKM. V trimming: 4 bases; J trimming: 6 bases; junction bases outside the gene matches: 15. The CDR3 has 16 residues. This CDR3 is CASSSPRTDRAIEQYF. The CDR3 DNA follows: TGTGCCAGCAGTTCCCCACGAACTGACAGGGCGATCGAGCAGTACTTC.

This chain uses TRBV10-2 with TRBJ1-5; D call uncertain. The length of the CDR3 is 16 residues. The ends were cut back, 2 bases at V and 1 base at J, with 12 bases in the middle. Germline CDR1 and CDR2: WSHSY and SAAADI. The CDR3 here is CASSEPMAQSNQPQHF. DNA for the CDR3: TGCGCCAGCAGTGAGCCGATGGCACAAAGCAATCAGCCCCAGCATTTT.

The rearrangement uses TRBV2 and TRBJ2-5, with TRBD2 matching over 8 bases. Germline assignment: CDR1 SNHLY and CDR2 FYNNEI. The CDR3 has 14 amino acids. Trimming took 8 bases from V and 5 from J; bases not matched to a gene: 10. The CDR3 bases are TGTGCCAGCTCGGGCGGGGGGCCGAATGAGACCCAGTACTTC. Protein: CASSGGGPNETQYF.

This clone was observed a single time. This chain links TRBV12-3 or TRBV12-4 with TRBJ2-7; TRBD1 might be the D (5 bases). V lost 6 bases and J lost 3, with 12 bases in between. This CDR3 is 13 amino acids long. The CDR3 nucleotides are TGTGCCAGCAGCCCCCGGACACTCTACGAGCAGTACTTC. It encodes CASSPRTLYEQYF.

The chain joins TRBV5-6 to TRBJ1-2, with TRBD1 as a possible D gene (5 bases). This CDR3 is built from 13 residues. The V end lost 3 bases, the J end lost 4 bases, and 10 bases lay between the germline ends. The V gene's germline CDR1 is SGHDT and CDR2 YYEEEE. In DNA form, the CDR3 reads TGTGCCAGCAGCTCACGCGGGGGCTATGGCTACACCTTC. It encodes CASSSRGGYGYTF.